Listed here are 20 T cell receptor beta chains from one sample, sequenced in a study of prognosis after radiotherapy for stage I lung cancer. It was by two-round multiplex PCR that TCR beta CDR3 was amplified from genomic DNA. During first-round PCR, primers specific to each TRBV and TRBJ gene were used. TCRdb analysed the multiplex PCR reads with MiXCR anew, one entry per CDR3 protein. The sample lists more than 30,000 distinct CDR3 sequences, around 43% seen once, with 15% in the top ten. Source: PBMCs, taken before or after stereotactic body radiation therapy (not recorded which). The receptor source for this set is a donor at least 50 years old with non-small cell lung cancer.

In this sample, this clonotype turned up many times. This clone may be a read error of a much larger clone one base away. This chain joins TRBV20-1 and TRBJ2-1, with D hard to call. The V and J ends lost 3 bases and 0 bases respectively, with 12 bases between them. The germline V gene has CDR1 DFQATT and CDR2 SNEGSKA (reference sequence). CDR3 size: 15 residues. CDR3 loop: CSASPPKDSYNEQFF. The CDR3 DNA sequence: TGCAGTGCTAGCCCCCCTAAAGACTCCTACAATGAGCAGTTCTTC.

The count of this clonotype is one. The chain links TRBV30 to TRBJ2-2, with a possible D match to TRBD2 (8 bases). This CDR3 spans 15 amino acids. CDR1 and CDR2 (germline): GTSNPN, SVGIG (reference sequence). Trimming pared 8 bases from V and 5 bases from J, leaving 21 bases between. The CDR3 DNA reads as TGTGCCGGGAAACTAGCGGACAGGCGTACCGGGGAGCTGTTTTTT. It yields the protein CAGKLADRRTGELFF.

This clonotype was counted ten times or more. The gene calls are TRBV12-3 or TRBV12-4 and TRBJ1-2; no clear D. The CDR3 extends over 14 amino acids. V shed 5 bases and J shed 3 bases, with 13 bases lying between them. The CDR3 protein is CASSLNLRDYGYTF. CDR3 DNA sequence: TGTGCCAGCAGTCTGAACCTTCGCGACTATGGCTACACCTTC.

Note on this clonotype: A read error may be the cause here, since a much bigger clone is one base away. The chain is built from TRBV5-4 and TRBJ1-4, with 8 bases identical to TRBD1. V shed 4 bases, J shed 1 base, and the junction held 6 bases outside the gene matches. The CDR3 is 16 amino acids. Germline CDR1 and CDR2: SGHNT and YYREEE (reference sequence). The CDR3 DNA reads as TGTGCCAGCAGCGAGACAGGGGATGGAACTAATGAAAAACTGTTTTTT. This sequence encodes CASSETGDGTNEKLFF. Together with reference TRBV5-4 and TRBJ1-4, the CDR3 gives the full variable domain: ETGVTQSPTHLIKTRGQQVTLRCSSQSGHNTVSWYQQALGQGPQFIFQYYREEENGRGNFPPRFSGLQFPNYSSELNVNALELDDSALYLCASSETGDGTNEKLFFGSGTQLSVL.

About this clonotype itself: The CDR3 end shows no conserved phenylalanine or tryptophan, and so a read error is likely. J is TRBJ1-2 and V is TRBV28; perhaps TRBD1 as D (5 bases). Trimming took off 4 bases at V and 8 bases at J, with 17 bases between the two ends. From germline, CDR1 is MDHEN and CDR2 SYDVKM. This CDR3 region has 14 residues. CDR3 nucleotide sequence: TGTGCCAGCAGTTCCCCGGGACCGCCAAAGGGCTACACCCTC. Translating gives CASSSPGPPKGYTL.

This clonotype was picked up many times. The DNA for the CDR3 is TGTGCCATCATTTGGTTGGGGACAGGGGTGGAGTACGAGCAGTACTTC. Protein: CAIIWLGTGVEYEQYF. V and J are TRBV10-3 and TRBJ2-7; 10 bases line up with TRBD1. The CDR3 spans 16 residues. J lost 4 bases, V lost 7 bases, and 13 bases had no gene match. The germline CDR1 and CDR2 sequences are ENHRY and SYGVKD.

In the case of this clonotype: Just one base apart from a much larger clone, this may be a read error. The CDR3 ends on some other residue instead of the conserved phenylalanine or tryptophan, so this is likely a read error. CDR3 residues: CSVQDPNEQYC. DNA of the CDR3: TGCAGCGTACAGGACCCTAATGAGCAGTACTGC. The chain carries TRBV29-1 and TRBJ2-7; D is possibly TRBD1 (5 bases). There are 11 residues in the CDR3. Germline CDR1 and CDR2: SQVTM and ANQGSEA. Deletions cut 6 bases from V and 7 bases from J, with 13 bases between.

The table lists this clonotype with many counts. The chain links TRBV18 to TRBJ2-5, with 9 bases matching TRBD1. The CDR3 covers 15 residues. V gave up 3 bases and J gave up 3 bases; unmatched junction bases: 5. CDR1 is KGHSH and CDR2 is LQKENI in the germline V gene. The CDR3 loop is CASSPDRGDEETQYF. CDR3 bases: TGTGCCAGCTCACCCGACAGGGGGGACGAAGAGACCCAGTACTTC. Full variable domain (missing parts from reference TRBV18 and TRBJ2-5): NAGVMQNPRHLVRRRGQEARLRCSPMKGHSHVYWYRQLPEEGLKFMVYLQKENIIDESGMPKERFSAEFPKEGPSILRIQQVVRGDSAAYFCASSPDRGDEETQYFGPGTRLLVL.

The chain uses TRBV10-3 and TRBJ1-5; D is unresolved. The germline V gene encodes CDR1 ENHRY and CDR2 SYGVKD. The CDR3 is 12 residues long. V lost 2 bases to trimming and J lost 4 bases, with 3 bases between them. The CDR3 reads CAISEGNQPQHF. The CDR3 DNA follows: TGTGCCATCAGTGAGGGGAATCAGCCCCAGCATTTT.

The table lists this clonotype with a count of one. The V gene is TRBV20-1, the J gene TRBJ2-1; D not resolved. Germline loops: CDR1 DFQATT, CDR2 SNEGSKA (reference sequence). V was pared by 0 bases and J by 2 bases, with 11 bases between. The CDR3 loop spans 15 amino acids. Here the CDR3 reads CSARDRRIPYNEQFF. CDR3 DNA: TGCAGTGCTAGAGACCGACGGATTCCCTACAATGAGCAGTTCTTC.

Ten or more counts support this clonotype. The chain is built from TRBV4-1 and TRBJ1-2; no firm D call. The CDR3 consists of 13 residues. Germline V lookup: CDR1 MGHRA, CDR2 YSYEKL. The V end was cut by 0 bases, the J end by 3 bases, with 5 bases between. The CDR3 is CASSQDRDYGYTF. DNA of the CDR3: TGCGCCAGCAGCCAAGACAGAGACTATGGCTACACCTTC.

The sample holds one count of this clonotype. V and J are TRBV12-5 and TRBJ2-1; TRBD2 matches 9 bases. With 7 bases clipped from V and 9 bases from J, the junction kept 28 bases outside the gene matches. The length of the CDR3 is 20 residues. Germline loops: CDR1 LGHNT, CDR2 FRNRAP. The CDR3 nucleotides are TGTGCTAGTGCCCCCCGCCTGGCTAGCGGGATGGCCTTTCAATGGGGTGAGCAGTTCTTC. It translates to CASAPRLASGMAFQWGEQFF.

This sequence joins TRBV5-8 and TRBJ1-5; the D is unclear. Germline CDR1 and CDR2: SGHTS and YDEGEE. The CDR3 has 15 amino acids. Trimming cost V 2 bases and J 0 bases, with 9 bases left between them. The CDR3, as DNA: TGTGCCAGCAGCTTTAGCCAGCATAGCAATCAGCCCCAGCATTTT. As protein: CASSFSQHSNQPQHF.

This clonotype was picked up many times. The chain has TRBV9 and TRBJ2-1; perhaps TRBD2 as D (5 bases). The CDR3 contains 16 residues. Germline CDR1 and CDR2: SGDLS and YYNGEE. Trimming took off 4 bases at V and 0 bases at J, with 14 bases between the two ends. The CDR3 DNA reads TGTGCCAGCAGCTACACTAGTTCCAGCTCCTACAATGAGCAGTTCTTC. It codes for CASSYTSSSSYNEQFF.

This clonotype was observed many times. This chain links TRBV3-1 with TRBJ2-1; D is possibly TRBD1 (5 bases). V dropped 2 bases and J dropped 3 bases, with 14 bases sitting between them. This CDR3 has 16 amino acids. Germline-derived CDR1 and CDR2 are LGHDT and YNNKEL (reference sequence). Written as DNA, the CDR3 is TGTGCCAGCAGCCAAAGGGGTGACACACGCTACAATGAGCAGTTCTTC. Amino acids: CASSQRGDTRYNEQFF.

On this clonotype: An end of the junction differs from the germline gene, which may be a read error. The CDR3 coding sequence is TGTTCCAGCAGCGGCACACCGGGACAGGGGGACGAGCAGTACTTC. Its translation is CSSSGTPGQGDEQYF. The chain carries TRBV6-2 or TRBV6-3 and TRBJ2-7; the match to TRBD1 covers 11 bases. Germline CDR1 and CDR2: MNHEY and SVGEGT. This CDR3 is built from 15 residues.

This clonotype was counted many times. V gene TRBV5-1 combines with J gene TRBJ2-3, with 10 bases identical to TRBD2. The CDR3 is 15 amino acids. V lost 1 base to trimming and J lost 4 bases; unmatched junction nucleotides: 3. Germline V gene lookup returns CDR1 SGHRS and CDR2 YFSETQ. The DNA of the CDR3 is TGCGCCAGCAGCTTGTCTAGCGGGAGATCAGATACGCAGTATTTT. This encodes CASSLSSGRSDTQYF.

Turning to this clonotype: A read error may explain this, as a much larger clone is one base away. V usage is TRBV7-9 and J usage is TRBJ1-4; tentative D call: TRBD1 (6 bases). The V gene lost 5 bases and the J gene lost 7 bases, with 17 bases spanning the gap. Germline-derived CDR1 and CDR2 are SEHNR and FQNEAQ (reference sequence). CDR3 length: 15 amino acids. CDR3 in DNA: TGTGCCAGCAGCGTCTGGGGACATGGGGGTGAAAAACTGTTTTTT. The encoded protein is CASSVWGHGGEKLFF.

This clonotype has a count of ten or more. This chain links TRBV13 with TRBJ2-1; no clear D gene. V dropped 4 bases and J dropped 5 bases, with 12 bases sitting between them. CDR1 is PRHDT and CDR2 is FYEKMQ in the germline V gene (reference sequence). This CDR3 is 14 amino acids long. The CDR3 loop reads CASSSYLANNEQFF. The CDR3 DNA reads as TGTGCCAGCAGCTCCTACTTGGCTAACAATGAGCAGTTCTTC.

This clonotype was counted ten times or more. This may be a read error: a much more frequent sequence differs by one nucleotide. The gene calls are TRBV28 and TRBJ2-7; 10 bases agree with TRBD2. The V gene's germline CDR1 is MDHEN and CDR2 SYDVKM. Trimming at V came to 3 bases and at J to 3 bases, leaving 8 bases not matched to a gene. There are 16 residues in the CDR3. CDR3 sequence reads: CASSFPLAGRLYEQYF. The CDR3 DNA is TGTGCCAGCAGTTTCCCACTAGCGGGGAGGCTCTACGAGCAGTACTTC. The entire variable domain, with the rest obtained from reference TRBV28 and TRBJ2-7, is as follows: DVKVTQSSRYLVKRTGEKVFLECVQDMDHENMFWYRQDPGLGLRLIYFSYDVKMKEKGDIPEGYSVSREKKERFSLILESASTNQTSMYLCASSFPLAGRLYEQYFGPGTRLTVT.